This passage covers 2 T cell receptor beta chains from one sample sequenced in a study of somatic mutations in cytotoxic T cells in rheumatoid arthritis. Data came from immunoSEQ multiplex PCR; TCRdb stores just in-frame clones and leaves some out. Among about 10,000 clones listed, 70% to 90% were seen once. Specimen: CD4+ T cells sorted from blood. All receptors come from a woman between 18 and 30 years old with rheumatoid arthritis.

The CDR3 here is CASSIPGQNYGYTF. CDR3 coding DNA: TGTGCCAGTAGTATTCCGGGACAGAACTATGGCTACACCTTC. This chain uses TRBV19 with TRBJ1-2; 7 nucleotides match TRBD1. The CDR3 consists of 14 residues. V was pared by 3 bases and J by 2 bases, with 3 bases of the junction left unmatched. Germline-derived CDR1 and CDR2 are LNHDA and SQIVND (reference sequence).

V and J are TRBV10-3 and TRBJ2-3, with TRBD1 matching 11 bases. V lost 8 bases, J lost 3 bases, and 1 base stayed unmatched. The CDR3 contains 13 residues. In germline, CDR1 is ENHRY, CDR2 SYGVKD. The CDR3 sequence: CAIGQGATDTQYF. The CDR3 DNA is TGTGCCATCGGACAGGGGGCTACAGATACGCAGTATTTT.